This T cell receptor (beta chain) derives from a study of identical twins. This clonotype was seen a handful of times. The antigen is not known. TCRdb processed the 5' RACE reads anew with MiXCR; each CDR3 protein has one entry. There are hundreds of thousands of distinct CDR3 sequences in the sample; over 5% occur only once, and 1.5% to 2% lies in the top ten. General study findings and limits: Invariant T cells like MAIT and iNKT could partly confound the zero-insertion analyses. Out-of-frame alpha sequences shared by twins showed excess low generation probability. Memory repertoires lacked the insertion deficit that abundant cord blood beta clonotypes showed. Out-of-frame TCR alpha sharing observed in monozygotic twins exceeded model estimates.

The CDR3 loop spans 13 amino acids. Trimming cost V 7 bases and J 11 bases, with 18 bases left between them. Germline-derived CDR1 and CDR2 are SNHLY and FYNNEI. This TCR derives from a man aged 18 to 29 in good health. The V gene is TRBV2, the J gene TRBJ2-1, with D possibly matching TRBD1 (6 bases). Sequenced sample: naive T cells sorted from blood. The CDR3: CASNPGIQGQQFF. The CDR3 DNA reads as TGTGCCAGCAATCCGGGGATACAGGGTCAGCAGTTCTTC.